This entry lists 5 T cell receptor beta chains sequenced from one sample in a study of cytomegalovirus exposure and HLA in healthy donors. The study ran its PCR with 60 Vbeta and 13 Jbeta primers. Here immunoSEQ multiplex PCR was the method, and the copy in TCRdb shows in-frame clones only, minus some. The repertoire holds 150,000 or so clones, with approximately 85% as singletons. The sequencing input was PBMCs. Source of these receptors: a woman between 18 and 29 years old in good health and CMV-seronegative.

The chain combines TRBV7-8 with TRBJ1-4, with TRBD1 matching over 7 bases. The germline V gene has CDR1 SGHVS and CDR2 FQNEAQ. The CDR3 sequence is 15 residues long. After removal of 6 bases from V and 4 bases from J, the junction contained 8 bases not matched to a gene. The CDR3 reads CASRDGTELNEKLFF. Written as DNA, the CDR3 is TGTGCCAGCAGAGACGGGACAGAACTTAATGAAAAACTGTTTTTT.

This CDR3 reads CASSYSGRARTDTQYF. As DNA, the CDR3 is TGTGCCAGCAGCTATAGCGGGAGGGCCAGGACAGATACGCAGTATTTT. The genes are TRBV13 and TRBJ2-3; 11 bases are a match to TRBD2. Per the germline V gene, CDR1 is PRHDT and CDR2 is FYEKMQ (reference sequence). V gave up 4 bases and J gave up 3 bases; unmatched junction bases: 6. The CDR3 extends over 16 amino acids. Based on the CDR3 plus reference TRBV13 and TRBJ2-3, the full variable domain is AAGVIQSPRHLIKEKRETATLKCYPIPRHDTVYWYQQGPGQDPQFLISFYEKMQSDKGSIPDRFSAQQFSDYHSELNMSSLELGDSALYFCASSYSGRARTDTQYFGPGTRLTVL.

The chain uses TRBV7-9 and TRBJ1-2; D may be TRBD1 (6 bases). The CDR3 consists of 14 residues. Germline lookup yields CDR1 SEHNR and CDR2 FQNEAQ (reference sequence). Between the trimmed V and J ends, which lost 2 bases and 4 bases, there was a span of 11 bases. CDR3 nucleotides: TGTGCCAGCAGCTTAAAACAGGGTTCCTATGGCTACACCTTC. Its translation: CASSLKQGSYGYTF.

The CDR3: CAWSVGLAGGGTQYF. For the CDR3, the DNA is TGTGCCTGGAGTGTGGGGCTAGCCGGGGGAGGGACCCAGTACTTC. This rearrangement joins TRBV30 to TRBJ2-5; possibly TRBD2 for D (6 bases). Germline V gives CDR1 GTSNPN, CDR2 SVGIG (reference sequence). V lost 0 bases and J 7 bases, leaving 18 bases between the germline ends. The CDR3 sequence is 15 residues long. The full variable domain, rest sourced from reference TRBV30 and TRBJ2-5, is SQTIHQWPATLVQPVGSPLSLECTVEGTSNPNLYWYRQAAGRGLQLLFYSVGIGQISSEVPQNLSASRPQDRQFILSSKKLLLSDSGFYLCAWSVGLAGGGTQYFGPGTRLLVL.

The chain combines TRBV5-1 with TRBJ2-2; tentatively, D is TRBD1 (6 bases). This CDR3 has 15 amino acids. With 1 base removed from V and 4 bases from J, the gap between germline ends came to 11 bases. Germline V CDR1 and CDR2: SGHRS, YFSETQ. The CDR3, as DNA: TGCGCCAGCAGCTTGTCACAGGGCGGCACCGGGGAGCTGTTTTTT. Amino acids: CASSLSQGGTGELFF.